A single sample gave rise to the 23 T cell receptor beta chains below, sequenced in a study of brain T cells in children with intractable seizures. Profiled with immunoSEQ multiplex PCR; TCRdb holds only in-frame clones, not every one. The table has around 340,000 clones, roughly 92% seen once; the top ten hold 5% to 7%. As for time point: blood from clinic visit 5 months post-surgery; TSC patient then seizure free. The sequenced sample was peripheral blood, obtained roughly 5 months after surgery. The origin of the receptors is a boy younger than two with tuberous sclerosis and intractable seizures.

The chain employs TRBV5-1 and TRBJ2-7; no firm D call. Germline CDR1 and CDR2: SGHRS and YFSETQ. Trimming pared 3 bases from V and 2 bases from J, leaving 9 bases between. CDR3 length equals 13 residues. Here the CDR3 reads CASSSFETYEQYF. DNA for the CDR3: TGCGCCAGCAGCTCCTTCGAAACCTACGAGCAGTACTTC. Based on the CDR3 plus reference TRBV5-1 and TRBJ2-7, the full variable domain is KAGVTQTPRYLIKTRGQQVTLSCSPISGHRSVSWYQQTPGQGLQFLFEYFSETQRNKGNFPGRFSGRQFSNSRSEMNVSTLELGDSALYLCASSSFETYEQYFGPGTRLTVT.

This clone was recorded only once. The V and J genes are TRBV24-1 and TRBJ1-2; D gene unclear. V gave up 5 bases and J gave up 0 bases, with 9 bases separating them. The CDR3 is 14 amino acids. Germline V gene lookup returns CDR1 KGHDR and CDR2 SFDVKD. The CDR3 DNA is TGTGCCACCAGTGGGGGATCAGCTAACTATGGCTACACCTTC. Its protein is CATSGGSANYGYTF.

This chain connects TRBV10-3 to TRBJ2-5; 12 bases fit TRBD2. The CDR3 runs 14 residues. With V trimmed by 6 bases and J by 9 bases, 8 bases remained unmatched. In germline, CDR1 is ENHRY, CDR2 SYGVKD. The CDR3 loop is CAIRASGGARAQYF. CDR3 coding DNA: TGTGCCATCAGGGCTAGCGGGGGGGCCCGGGCCCAGTACTTC.

The chain is built from TRBV4-1 and TRBJ1-6, with D possibly matching TRBD1 (5 bases). Germline CDR1 MGHRA, CDR2 YSYEKL. The CDR3 loop spans 16 amino acids. The V gene lost 2 bases and the J gene lost 5 bases, with 13 bases spanning the gap. This CDR3 reads CASSQTRQRDNSPLHF. In DNA form, the CDR3 reads TGCGCCAGCAGCCAAACCCGACAGCGAGATAATTCACCCCTCCACTTT.

The chain recombines TRBV7-2 with TRBJ2-1; 14 bases agree with TRBD2. CDR3 length: 17 amino acids. Looked up from germline, CDR1 is SGHTA and CDR2 is FQGNSA. Trimming at V came to 2 bases and at J to 7 bases, leaving 7 bases not matched to a gene. The CDR3 region has the DNA TGTGCCAGCAGCTTACCCGGGACTAGCGGGAGTTGGAATGAGCAGTTCTTC. Residues: CASSLPGTSGSWNEQFF. The full variable domain, completed using reference TRBV7-2 and TRBJ2-1, is GAGVSQSPSNKVTEKGKDVELRCDPISGHTALYWYRQSLGQGLEFLIYFQGNSAPDKSGLPSDRFSAERTGGSVSTLTIQRTQQEDSAVYLCASSLPGTSGSWNEQFFGPGTRLTVL.

This rearrangement joins TRBV6-5 to TRBJ1-2, with TRBD1 identical over 9 bases. V shed 0 bases and J 8 bases; nucleotides not matched to a gene: 7. The CDR3 extends over 15 amino acids. Germline CDR1 MNHEY, CDR2 SVGAGI. The CDR3 DNA follows: TGTGCCAGCAGTTACTCGAAACAGGGGGCAAGAGGCTACACCTTC. It translates to CASSYSKQGARGYTF.

The V and J genes are TRBV6-1 and TRBJ2-7, with 9 bases lining up with TRBD2. The V gene's germline CDR1 is MNHNS and CDR2 SASEGT. The CDR3 is made up of 16 amino acids. With 3 bases clipped from V and 5 bases from J, the junction kept 11 bases outside the gene matches. The CDR3 protein is CASSDGAGGEWHEQYF. The CDR3 bases are TGTGCCAGCAGTGACGGAGCGGGGGGCGAGTGGCACGAGCAGTACTTC.

V usage is TRBV11-2 and J usage is TRBJ2-1, with 8 nucleotides matching TRBD1. Looked up from germline, CDR1 is SGHAT and CDR2 is FQNNGV. Losses at the gene ends were 5 bases for V and 4 bases for J; bases not matched to a gene: 13. The CDR3 sequence is 17 residues long. The CDR3 sequence is CASSLPAGTGSYNEQFF. As DNA, the CDR3 is TGTGCCAGCAGCCTTCCAGCCGGGACAGGATCATACAATGAGCAGTTCTTC.

The gene calls are TRBV7-3 and TRBJ2-7; 10 bases line up with TRBD2. V lost 2 bases to trimming and J lost 4 bases; unmatched junction nucleotides: 8. The CDR3 has 16 amino acids. Germline CDR1 and CDR2: SGHTA and FQGTGA. The CDR3, as DNA: TGTGCCAGCAGCTTAGCTCAGCGGGAGGGCCGATACGAGCAGTACTTC. This translates into CASSLAQREGRYEQYF. The full variable domain, rest sourced from reference TRBV7-3 and TRBJ2-7, is GAGVSQTPSNKVTEKGKYVELRCDPISGHTALYWYRQSLGQGPEFLIYFQGTGAADDSGLPNDRFFAVRPEGSVSTLKIQRTERGDSAVYLCASSLAQREGRYEQYFGPGTRLTVT.

This clone has just a few counts. This chain joins TRBV11-2 and TRBJ2-2; D remains unclear. Germline lookup yields CDR1 SGHAT and CDR2 FQNNGV. The V and J ends lost 0 bases and 8 bases respectively, with 13 bases between them. The CDR3 runs to 15 residues. CDR3 nucleotides: TGTGCCAGCAGCTTAGACCTTCTTTATGAGGGGGAGCTGTTTTTT. Encoded protein: CASSLDLLYEGELFF.

The chain links TRBV4-2 to TRBJ2-7, with 8 bases matching TRBD2. CDR1 is LGHNA, CDR2 YNFKEQ, per germline. There are 15 residues in the CDR3. V shed 1 base, J shed 8 bases, and the junction held 10 bases outside the gene matches. DNA for the CDR3: TGTGCCAGCAGCCAAGGCCCGGGACTAGGTAATAAGCAGTACTTC. Protein sequence: CASSQGPGLGNKQYF.

This sequence joins TRBV12-5 and TRBJ2-5, with 12 bases fitting TRBD2. CDR1 and CDR2 (germline): LGHNT, FRNRAP. The CDR3 is made up of 18 amino acids. V lost 1 base, J lost 4 bases, and 10 bases stayed unmatched. This CDR3 is CASGLGSTSGRFGETQYF. CDR3 nucleotides: TGTGCTAGTGGTTTGGGATCGACTAGCGGGAGATTCGGAGAGACCCAGTACTTC.

This rearrangement joins TRBV19 to TRBJ2-1; TRBD2 aligns across 9 bases. Trimming removed 8 bases from V and 7 bases from J; junction bases left unmatched: 6. The germline gives CDR1 LNHDA, CDR2 SQIVND (reference sequence). The CDR3 is 13 residues long. The CDR3 loop reads CASRLAGMNEQFF. CDR3 coding DNA: TGTGCCAGTCGTCTAGCGGGAATGAATGAGCAGTTCTTC.

This chain connects TRBV19 to TRBJ2-7, with D perhaps TRBD2 (6 bases). The V end lost 3 bases, the J end lost 0 bases, and 18 bases lay between the germline ends. The CDR3 runs 17 residues. CDR1 is LNHDA, CDR2 SQIVND, per germline (reference sequence). CDR3 bases: TGTGCCAGTAGTATCGTCGTGGGGCGGGAAAGCTCCTACGAGCAGTACTTC. Translating it yields CASSIVVGRESSYEQYF. The full variable domain, with the rest looked up from reference TRBV19 and TRBJ2-7, is DGGITQSPKYLFRKEGQNVTLSCEQNLNHDAMYWYRQDPGQGLRLIYYSQIVNDFQKGDIAEGYSVSREKKESFPLTVTSAQKNPTAFYLCASSIVVGRESSYEQYFGPGTRLTVT.

The chain employs TRBV4-2 and TRBJ2-1; 12 bases match TRBD2. The CDR3 is 16 amino acids. J lost 6 bases, V lost 4 bases, and 7 bases had no gene match. CDR1 LGHNA and CDR2 YNFKEQ come from the germline V gene. CDR3 in amino acids: CASSPWTSGALNEQFF. In DNA, the CDR3 is TGTGCCAGCAGCCCCTGGACTAGCGGGGCCCTCAATGAGCAGTTCTTC.

The CDR3 DNA follows: TGTGCCAGCAGTTTATCGTGGGGAGGCTATGGCTACACCTTC. Protein: CASSLSWGGYGYTF. This chain links TRBV27 with TRBJ1-2; D unresolved. The CDR3 totals 14 residues. Trimming took off 0 bases at V and 4 bases at J, with 9 bases between the two ends. Germline assignment: CDR1 MNHEY and CDR2 SMNVEV (reference sequence).

DNA of the CDR3: TGTGCCAGCAGCCAACTGGGGGACGACGGGAGCAATCAGCCCCAGCATTTT. Translated, it gives CASSQLGDDGSNQPQHF. The chain employs TRBV3-1 (or the pseudogene TRBV3-2) and TRBJ1-5, with D possibly TRBD1 on 5 matching bases. V lost 2 bases to trimming and J lost 1 base, with 15 bases between them. The CDR3 totals 17 residues. Germline values: CDR1 LGHDT, CDR2 YNNKEL (reference sequence).

The J gene is TRBJ2-1, the V gene TRBV15; 12 nucleotides match TRBD2. V shed 0 bases and J 10 bases; nucleotides not matched to a gene: 10. This CDR3 is built from 17 residues. Germline assignment: CDR1 LNHNV and CDR2 YYDKDF (reference sequence). The CDR3 bases are TGTGCCACCAGCAGAGATGGATCTAGCGGGGGGGCAAGGGAGCAGTTCTTC. Amino acid sequence: CATSRDGSSGGAREQFF.

The J gene is TRBJ1-6, the V gene TRBV28; D gene uncertain. The CDR3 sequence is 12 residues long. V lost 3 bases to trimming and J lost 7 bases, with 4 bases between them. Germline CDR1 reads MDHEN; CDR2 reads SYDVKM. CDR3 region: CASSLWNSPLHF. The DNA of the CDR3 is TGTGCCAGCAGTTTGTGGAATTCACCCCTCCACTTT.

Remarks on this clone: At one boundary the junction diverges from the germline segment, which might be a read error. Other DNA sequences in the same sample also yield this CDR3. The CDR3 is CSARVGDTQYF. The CDR3 DNA is TGCAGTGCCAGAGTTGGAGATACGCAGTATTTT. J is TRBJ2-3 and V is TRBV20-1; D remains unclear. The CDR3 is 11 residues long. Per the germline V gene, CDR1 is DFQATT and CDR2 is SNEGSKA (reference sequence).

The rearrangement links TRBV4-2 to TRBJ1-2; D is perhaps TRBD1 (5 bases). V was pared by 4 bases and J by 8 bases, with 17 bases between. CDR1 is LGHNA, CDR2 YNFKEQ, per germline. The CDR3 covers 14 residues. The CDR3 nucleotides read TGTGCCAGCAGCCCTCTTCTAGGGGAAGAAGGCTACACCTTC. Translating gives CASSPLLGEEGYTF.

The chain is built from TRBV5-6 and TRBJ2-7; 7 bases align to TRBD1. The CDR3 sequence is 15 residues long. The V segment lost 4 bases and the J segment 0 bases; nucleotides outside the gene matches: 7. Germline V gives CDR1 SGHDT, CDR2 YYEEEE. CDR3 sequence (DNA): TGTGCCAGCAGCCTACAGGGGCGAAGCTCCTACGAGCAGTACTTC. Its protein is CASSLQGRSSYEQYF.

The J gene is TRBJ1-1, the V gene TRBV10-3, with 7 nucleotides matching TRBD1. Trimming at V came to 0 bases and at J to 6 bases, leaving 4 bases not matched to a gene. The CDR3 runs to 14 residues. The germline V gene encodes CDR1 ENHRY and CDR2 SYGVKD. CDR3 DNA sequence: TGTGCCATCAGTGAGTCGACAGGGAGGCCTGAAGCTTTCTTT. The encoded protein is CAISESTGRPEAFF.